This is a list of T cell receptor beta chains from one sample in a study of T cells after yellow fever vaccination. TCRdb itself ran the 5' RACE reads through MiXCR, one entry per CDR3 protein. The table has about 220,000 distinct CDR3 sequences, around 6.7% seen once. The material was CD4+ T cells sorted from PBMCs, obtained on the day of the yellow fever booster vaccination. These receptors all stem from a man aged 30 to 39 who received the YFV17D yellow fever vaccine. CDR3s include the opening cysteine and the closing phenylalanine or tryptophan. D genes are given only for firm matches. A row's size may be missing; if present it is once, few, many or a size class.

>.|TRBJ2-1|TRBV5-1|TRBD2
CASSITSGRAAEQFF
TGCGCCAGCAGCATAACTAGCGGGAGGGCGGCGGAGCAGTTCTTC
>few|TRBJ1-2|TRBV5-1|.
CASSLGQARDYGYTF
TGCGCCAGCAGCTTGGGGCAGGCCAGGGACTATGGCTACACCTTC
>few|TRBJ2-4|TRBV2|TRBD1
CASSEVRGQGDNGNIQYF
TGTGCCAGCAGTGAAGTCAGGGGGCAAGGGGACAACGGGAACATTCAGTACTTC
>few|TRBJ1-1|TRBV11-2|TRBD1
CASSPTQQGGTEAFF
TGTGCCAGCAGCCCAACCCAACAGGGGGGCACTGAAGCTTTCTTT
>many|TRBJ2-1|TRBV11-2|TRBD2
CASSLETSGRARRNEQFF
TGTGCCAGCAGCTTAGAGACTAGCGGGAGGGCCCGGAGGAATGAGCAGTTCTTC
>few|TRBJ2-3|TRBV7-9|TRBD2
CASSFNGLAGSTDTQYF
TGTGCCAGCAGCTTCAACGGACTAGCGGGAAGCACAGATACGCAGTATTTT
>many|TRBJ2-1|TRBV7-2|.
CASSSPAGRGAYNEQFF
TGTGCCAGCAGCTCCCCAGCAGGGCGGGGTGCCTACAATGAGCAGTTCTTC
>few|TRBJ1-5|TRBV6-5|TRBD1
CASKGTVEQPQHF
TGTGCCAGCAAAGGGACAGTGGAACAGCCCCAGCATTTT
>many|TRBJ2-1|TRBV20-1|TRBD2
CSAPNRVAGVQFF
TGCAGTGCCCCCAACCGGGTAGCGGGAGTCCAGTTCTTC
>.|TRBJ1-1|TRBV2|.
CASKLLDRNTEAFF
TGTGCCAGCAAACTTCTCGACAGGAACACTGAAGCTTTCTTT
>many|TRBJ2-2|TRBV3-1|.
CASSQDGYTGELFF
TGTGCCAGCAGCCAAGATGGATACACCGGGGAGCTGTTTTTT
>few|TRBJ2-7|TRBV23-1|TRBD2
CASSRAGGLAYEQYF
TGCGCCAGCAGTCGCGCGGGAGGCTTGGCCTACGAGCAGTACTTC
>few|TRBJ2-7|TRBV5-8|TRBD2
CASSSGLAGGGSYEQYF
TGTGCCAGCAGCTCGGGACTAGCGGGAGGCGGGTCCTACGAGCAGTACTTC
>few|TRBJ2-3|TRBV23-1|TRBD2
CASSHRLAGASTDTQYF
TGCGCCAGCAGCCACAGACTAGCGGGCGCAAGCACAGATACGCAGTATTTT
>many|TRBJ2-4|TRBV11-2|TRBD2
CASSSGLAGVTGAKNIQYF
TGTGCCAGCAGCTCGGGACTAGCGGGAGTCACGGGTGCCAAAAACATTCAGTACTTC
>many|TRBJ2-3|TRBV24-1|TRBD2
CATSDLQTSGPSTDTQYF
TGTGCCACCAGTGATTTGCAGACTAGCGGGCCTAGCACAGATACGCAGTATTTT
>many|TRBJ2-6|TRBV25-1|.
CASNGANVLTF
TGTGCCAGCAATGGGGCCAACGTCCTGACTTTC